The clone carrying this TCR beta chain has a handful of counts. One entry per CDR3 protein, called by TCRdb with MiXCR from the 5' RACE reads. Of 200,000 to 300,000 distinct CDR3 sequences in the sample, 10% to 15% were seen once. This entry comes from a study of T cells after yellow fever vaccination. Study summary: Those fractions that held only low numbers of cells were prepared using the SMART-Seq v4 Ultra Low Input RNA kit.

The CDR3 is 12 amino acids. V gave up 6 bases and J gave up 4 bases, with 10 bases separating them. This sequence joins TRBV12-3 or TRBV12-4 and TRBJ2-7; tentative D call: TRBD2 (5 bases). The specimen was CD4+ T cells sorted from PBMCs, collected 45 days after the yellow fever booster vaccination. This sequence was found in a man in his thirties or forties who received the YFV17D yellow fever vaccine. Here the CDR3 reads CASSNGLYEQYF. The DNA for the CDR3 is TGTGCCAGCAGCAATGGACTGTACGAGCAGTACTTC.